Below, 14 T cell receptor beta chains from the same sample are listed, as sequenced in a study of blood T cell repertoires in COVID-19. Here immunoSEQ multiplex PCR was the method, and the copy in TCRdb shows in-frame clones only, minus some. This sample carries 75,000 to 100,000 clones, about 80% of them seen once, and the ten largest clones take around 24%. Sequencing was carried out using peripheral blood. The receptors come from a man between 65 and 79 years old with acute or convalescent COVID-19.

The gene calls are TRBV5-1 and TRBJ2-7; D gene unclear. This CDR3 has 11 residues. The germline V gene has CDR1 SGHRS and CDR2 YFSETQ. Trimming removed 1 base from V and 5 bases from J, with 4 bases in between. The CDR3 DNA reads as TGCGCCAGCAGCTTGACAGACGAGCAGTACTTC. It yields the protein CASSLTDEQYF.

The chain's CDR3 is CASSSLTSDEQFF. The DNA for the CDR3 is TGCGCCAGCAGCTCCCTGACTAGCGATGAGCAGTTCTTC. The V gene is TRBV5-1, the J gene TRBJ2-1, with 8 nucleotides matching TRBD2. Germline CDR1 is SGHRS and CDR2 is YFSETQ. The CDR3 is 13 amino acids. The V segment lost 3 bases and the J segment 8 bases; nucleotides outside the gene matches: 4.

The chain joins TRBV9 to TRBJ1-1; the match to TRBD1 covers 8 bases. CDR3 size: 14 residues. Trimming removed 3 bases from V and 3 bases from J; junction bases left unmatched: 4. The germline V gene has CDR1 SGDLS and CDR2 YYNGEE. CDR3 region: CASSAGQGHTEAFF. CDR3 nucleotide sequence: TGTGCCAGCAGCGCCGGACAGGGACACACTGAAGCTTTCTTT. Full variable domain (missing parts from reference TRBV9 and TRBJ1-1): DSGVTQTPKHLITATGQRVTLRCSPRSGDLSVYWYQQSLDQGLQFLIQYYNGEERAKGNILERFSAQQFPDLHSELNLSSLELGDSALYFCASSAGQGHTEAFFGQGTRLTVV.

The V gene is TRBV6-5, the J gene TRBJ2-7; possible D gene TRBD1, 5 bases. There are 14 residues in the CDR3. The V gene's germline CDR1 is MNHEY and CDR2 SVGAGI. The V end lost 5 bases, the J end lost 3 bases, and 14 bases lay between the germline ends. The CDR3 protein is CASSKQGIHYEQYF. The CDR3 DNA is TGTGCCAGCAGTAAGCAGGGTATCCACTACGAGCAGTACTTC.

The chain carries TRBV7-9 and TRBJ1-5, with D possibly TRBD1 on 5 matching bases. Germline CDR1 reads SEHNR; CDR2 reads FQNEAQ (reference sequence). This CDR3 region has 17 residues. V lost 2 bases to trimming and J lost 2 bases, with 16 bases between them. The CDR3 here is CASSLSRGVNGNQPQHF. DNA for the CDR3: TGTGCCAGCAGCTTAAGTAGGGGCGTGAACGGCAATCAGCCCCAGCATTTT. Combining the CDR3 with reference TRBV7-9 and TRBJ1-5 gives the whole variable domain DTGVSQNPRHKITKRGQNVTFRCDPISEHNRLYWYRQTLGQGPEFLTYFQNEAQLEKSRLLSDRFSAERPKGSFSTLEIQRTEQGDSAMYLCASSLSRGVNGNQPQHFGDGTRLSIL.

Of note for this clone: Other DNA sequences in this sample translate to the same CDR3. The rearrangement joins TRBV28 to TRBJ2-5, with TRBD2 matching 9 bases. The germline V gene has CDR1 MDHEN and CDR2 SYDVKM. The CDR3 spans 15 residues. The J segment lost 5 bases and the V segment lost 2 bases, leaving 6 bases of the junction unmatched. CDR3: CASSLAGGPKETQYF. CDR3 nucleotide sequence: TGTGCCAGCAGTTTAGCGGGAGGGCCGAAGGAGACCCAGTACTTC.

This clone appeared once. The V call is TRBV19, the J call TRBJ2-1, with 10 bases that match TRBD2. After removal of 3 bases from V and 4 bases from J, the junction contained 6 bases not matched to a gene. Germline V lookup: CDR1 LNHDA, CDR2 SQIVND (reference sequence). The CDR3 spans 16 residues. In nucleotides, the CDR3 is TGTGCCAGTAGTATCTGGGGGACTAGCGTATACAATGAGCAGTTCTTC. The encoded protein is CASSIWGTSVYNEQFF.

V gene TRBV14 combines with J gene TRBJ2-5; TRBD2 agrees at 7 bases. V dropped 0 bases and J dropped 0; count of bases not matched to a gene: 19. CDR1 is SGHDN, CDR2 FVKESK, per germline. This CDR3 contains 21 residues. CDR3 loop: CASSQDRVLLPSGGYQETQYF. CDR3 DNA: TGTGCCAGCAGCCAAGACAGGGTTCTCCTTCCTAGCGGAGGGTACCAAGAGACCCAGTACTTC.

The V gene is TRBV7-9, the J gene TRBJ2-1, with TRBD1 matching over 7 bases. The V gene end was trimmed by 0 bases and the J gene end by 2 bases; junction bases not matched to a gene: 4. Germline V CDR1 and CDR2: SEHNR, FQNEAQ (reference sequence). The CDR3 is made up of 16 amino acids. CDR3 sequence: CASSLAAGGPYNEQFF. The CDR3 DNA is TGTGCCAGCAGCTTAGCGGCAGGGGGACCCTACAATGAGCAGTTCTTC.

V and J are TRBV27 and TRBJ2-7; 9 nucleotides match TRBD2. With V trimmed by 7 bases and J by 6 bases, 7 bases remained unmatched. The CDR3 runs to 13 residues. Germline CDR1 is MNHEY and CDR2 is SMNVEV (reference sequence). CDR3 loop: CASTVAGVGEQYF. As DNA, the CDR3 is TGTGCCAGCACTGTAGCGGGAGTGGGCGAGCAGTACTTC.

This clone was observed a single time. V is TRBV4-1 and J is TRBJ2-7; 13 bases are shared with TRBD2. CDR3 size: 18 residues. The V segment lost 3 bases and the J segment 7 bases; nucleotides outside the gene matches: 15. CDR1 and CDR2 (germline): MGHRA, YSYEKL. The CDR3 DNA reads TGCGCCAGCAGCCACGATAGACTAGCGGGAGGAGTTTTAGGTGAGCAGTACTTC. Residues: CASSHDRLAGGVLGEQYF.

The chain has TRBV5-8 and TRBJ1-2; 7 bases line up with TRBD1. The CDR3 loop spans 14 amino acids. Per the germline V gene, CDR1 is SGHTS and CDR2 is YDEGEE. V was pared by 3 bases and J by 2 bases, with 4 bases of the junction left unmatched. The CDR3 coding sequence is TGTGCCAGCAGCTACCCGACAGGGAACTATGGCTACACCTTC. Protein sequence: CASSYPTGNYGYTF.

J is TRBJ1-3 and V is TRBV9, with TRBD1 matching 8 bases. With 4 bases clipped from V and 4 bases from J, the junction kept 10 bases outside the gene matches. The germline V gene has CDR1 SGDLS and CDR2 YYNGEE. There are 16 residues in the CDR3. For the CDR3, the DNA is TGTGCCAGCAGCCTCGCGACAGGGGCGCAGGGAAACACCATATATTTT. Its translation: CASSLATGAQGNTIYF.

This chain links TRBV7-2 with TRBJ2-7; 13 positions agree with TRBD2. The CDR3 has 14 amino acids. CDR1 is SGHTA and CDR2 is FQGNSA in the germline V gene. V gave up 5 bases and J gave up 5 bases; unmatched junction bases: 3. The CDR3 region is CASSLGLAGDEQYF. In DNA form, the CDR3 reads TGTGCCAGCAGCCTTGGACTAGCGGGAGACGAGCAGTACTTC.